Here is one TCR beta chain with its context. The data were produced by immunoSEQ multiplex PCR, yet TCRdb's version contains in-frame clones alone and is incomplete. The sample carries 15,000 to 20,000 clones, 64% recorded once. The sample is drawn from a study of cytotoxic CD8 clonotypes in ibrutinib-treated CLL. On the study more broadly: Productive templates per sample averaged 255,043; productive rearrangements, some 99,000.

V lost 5 bases and J 6 bases, leaving 10 bases between the germline ends. CDR3 size: 13 residues. Germline V gives CDR1 SGHTA, CDR2 FQGTGA. The sequence derives from a human donor with chronic lymphocytic leukemia. The rearrangement joins TRBV7-3 to TRBJ2-2; TRBD1 or TRBD2 may be the D gene (5 bases each). The sequences come from PBMCs, collected after 12 months of ibrutinib treatment. The CDR3 bases are TGTGCCAGCAGCCTTGGGACCTCCGGGGAGCTGTTTTTT. It codes for CASSLGTSGELFF.